The 12 T cell receptor beta chains given below trace back to one sample, sequenced in a study of cytomegalovirus exposure and HLA in healthy donors. TCRdb's copy holds only in-frame clones and misses some; the assay was immunoSEQ multiplex PCR. This sample has more than 150,000 clones; roughly 80% occur once, and the top ten carry roughly 7%. Material for sequencing was PBMCs. Receptors originate from a man between 18 and 35 years old in good health and CMV-seropositive.

With respect to this clone: The same CDR3 is also encoded by other DNA sequences in this sample. The chain links TRBV27 to TRBJ1-5; D is perhaps TRBD1 (5 bases). Per the germline V gene, CDR1 is MNHEY and CDR2 is SMNVEV (reference sequence). V was shortened by 5 bases and J by 5 bases, with 16 bases between the two germline ends. The CDR3 extends over 15 amino acids. CDR3 protein: CASSPRPGGDQPQHF. In DNA form, the CDR3 reads TGTGCCAGCAGTCCAAGGCCAGGAGGGGATCAGCCCCAGCATTTT.

V is TRBV4-3 and J is TRBJ2-1, with no clear D. There are 13 residues in the CDR3. The V and J ends lost 0 bases and 6 bases respectively, with 6 bases between them. Germline loops: CDR1 LGHNA, CDR2 YSLEER. The CDR3 DNA sequence: TGCGCCAGCAGCCAAGATCTCGTCAATGAGCAGTTCTTC. Protein product: CASSQDLVNEQFF.

The chain couples TRBV29-1 to TRBJ2-7; D might be TRBD2 (6 bases). CDR1 SQVTM and CDR2 ANQGSEA come from the germline V gene. Trimming took off 5 bases at V and 0 bases at J, with 11 bases between the two ends. The CDR3 spans 13 residues. The CDR3 DNA is TGCAGCGTTAAGGCTAGCGACTCCTACGAGCAGTACTTC. This gives the protein CSVKASDSYEQYF.

By share of the sample, this clone is medium-sized. The chain links TRBV7-2 to TRBJ2-2; TRBD2 matches at 10 bases. The V and J ends lost 5 bases and 7 bases, in that order; junction bases with no gene match: 10. CDR3 size: 16 residues. Germline V CDR1 and CDR2: SGHTA, FQGNSA. The DNA for the CDR3 is TGTGCCAGCAGCGTCTTAGCGGGAGGCGGCATCGGGGAGCTGTTTTTT. It yields the protein CASSVLAGGGIGELFF.

In this sample, this clone turned up a few times. The V gene is TRBV28, the J gene TRBJ2-1; no definite D call. Trimming stripped 1 base from V and 7 bases from J, with 11 bases between. In germline, CDR1 is MDHEN, CDR2 SYDVKM. The CDR3 spans 14 residues. CDR3: CASSLLARRNEQFF. The CDR3 bases are TGTGCCAGCAGTTTATTGGCTAGACGAAATGAGCAGTTCTTC.

This chain uses TRBV27 with TRBJ1-2; TRBD1 agrees at 7 bases. The CDR3 has 14 amino acids. The J segment lost 5 bases and the V segment lost 5 bases, leaving 8 bases of the junction unmatched. The germline V gene has CDR1 MNHEY and CDR2 SMNVEV (reference sequence). CDR3 sequence: CASSPRGRGYGYTF. CDR3 nucleotides: TGTGCCAGCAGTCCTAGGGGCAGGGGGTATGGCTACACCTTC.

This clone has just a few counts. The rearrangement links TRBV18 to TRBJ2-2; D may be TRBD1 (6 bases). V was trimmed by 0 bases and J by 1 base, leaving 6 bases between them. Germline assignment: CDR1 KGHSH and CDR2 LQKENI. This CDR3 region has 15 residues. CDR3 bases: TGTGCCAGCTCACCACCGACAGGGAACACCGGGGAGCTGTTTTTT. Translated, it gives CASSPPTGNTGELFF.

This clone occurred once. V gene TRBV5-4 combines with J gene TRBJ2-7, with TRBD1 as a possible D gene (6 bases). There are 15 residues in the CDR3. CDR1 SGHNT and CDR2 YYREEE come from the germline V gene (reference sequence). V was pared by 3 bases and J by 6 bases, with 19 bases between. CDR3 sequence reads: CASSWGPAGDFEQYF. CDR3 DNA sequence: TGTGCCAGCAGCTGGGGGCCGGCAGGGGATTTCGAGCAGTACTTC.

The J gene is TRBJ2-7, the V gene TRBV27; 8 bases line up with TRBD2. From germline, CDR1 is MNHEY and CDR2 SMNVEV (reference sequence). Trimming removed 6 bases from V and 3 bases from J; junction bases left unmatched: 16. CDR3 size: 17 residues. Here the CDR3 DNA reads TGTGCCAGCAGATTAAGAGCGGGAGCATTTCCTTTCTACGAGCAGTACTTC. Translating it yields CASRLRAGAFPFYEQYF.

This sequence joins TRBV28 and TRBJ2-7; 11 bases are shared with TRBD2. CDR1 and CDR2 from the germline V gene are MDHEN and SYDVKM. J gave up 3 bases and V 2 bases, and 3 bases lay outside the gene matches. The CDR3 extends over 15 amino acids. For the CDR3, the DNA is TGTGCCAGCAGTTTAATGACTAGCGGGAACTACGAGCAGTACTTC. Its translation is CASSLMTSGNYEQYF.

The V and J genes are TRBV6-1 and TRBJ2-5, with TRBD2 matching over 10 bases. The CDR3 is 14 amino acids. Trimming at V came to 4 bases and at J to 7 bases, leaving 6 bases not matched to a gene. Germline V CDR1 and CDR2: MNHNS, SASEGT. CDR3 protein: CASSGGLARPTQYF. DNA of the CDR3: TGTGCCAGCAGTGGGGGACTAGCGCGACCGACCCAGTACTTC.

This clone was found once. The gene calls are TRBV7-2 and TRBJ2-1; 10 nucleotides line up with TRBD2. Germline V CDR1 and CDR2: SGHTA, FQGNSA. The CDR3 has 15 amino acids. The trim removed 3 bases at V and 4 bases at J, leaving 3 bases unmatched. The CDR3 sequence is CASSLGLAKYNEQFF. For the CDR3, the DNA is TGTGCCAGCAGCTTGGGACTAGCGAAATACAATGAGCAGTTCTTC.